Following are 20 T cell receptor beta chains from one sample sequenced in a study of blood T cell repertoires in COVID-19. Profiled with immunoSEQ multiplex PCR; TCRdb holds only in-frame clones, not every one. The table lists 270,000 or so clones, around 89% of them singletons. The sequencing input was peripheral blood. The source is a man aged 35 to 55 with acute or convalescent COVID-19.

The chain is built from TRBV2 and TRBJ1-1; the D gene is possibly TRBD1 (5 bases). The CDR3 runs 12 residues. The V end lost 1 base, the J end lost 9 bases, and 9 bases lay between the germline ends. Germline V CDR1 and CDR2: SNHLY, FYNNEI. CDR3 DNA: TGTGCCAGCAGTGAAGTGGGGCCCCAAGCTTTCTTT. Its translation is CASSEVGPQAFF.

V is TRBV5-4 and J is TRBJ2-7, with TRBD2 identical over 7 bases. In germline, CDR1 is SGHNT, CDR2 YYREEE (reference sequence). There are 15 residues in the CDR3. Losses at the gene ends were 4 bases for V and 3 bases for J; bases not matched to a gene: 10. CDR3 sequence reads: CASSRGGGGVYEQYF. DNA of the CDR3: TGTGCCAGCAGCCGAGGCGGGGGAGGCGTCTACGAGCAGTACTTC.

The rearrangement joins TRBV6-5 to TRBJ1-6; possible D gene TRBD1, 6 bases. V was shortened by 0 bases and J by 8 bases, with 11 bases between the two germline ends. The CDR3 sequence is 15 residues long. Germline V gene sequence: CDR1 MNHEY, CDR2 SVGAGI. CDR3 loop: CASSYSTDSYSPLHF. The CDR3 bases are TGTGCCAGCAGTTACTCGACGGACAGTTATTCACCCCTCCACTTT.

This chain connects TRBV10-3 to TRBJ2-3; tentatively, D is TRBD2 (5 bases). Trimming took off 2 bases at V and 3 bases at J, with 12 bases between the two ends. This CDR3 is 15 amino acids long. The germline V gene has CDR1 ENHRY and CDR2 SYGVKD. CDR3 residues: CAISEGLPKTDTQYF. CDR3 in DNA: TGTGCCATCAGTGAGGGACTGCCCAAAACAGATACGCAGTATTTT.

This clone was observed once. The chain uses TRBV11-3 and TRBJ2-7; a weak D match, TRBD1 (7 bases). This CDR3 comprises 14 residues. V was clipped by 4 bases and J by 6 bases, with 16 bases between them. The germline gives CDR1 SGHNT, CDR2 YENEEA. The CDR3 protein is CASSSRQGGGEQYF. The CDR3, as DNA: TGTGCCAGCAGCTCGCGACAGGGAGGAGGCGAGCAGTACTTC.

The chain recombines TRBV9 with TRBJ1-2; D is possibly TRBD1 (6 bases). The CDR3 contains 13 residues. Per germline, CDR1 SGDLS and CDR2 YYNGEE. Trimming took off 4 bases at V and 4 bases at J, with 11 bases between the two ends. The CDR3 sequence: CASSSGQSYGYTF. As DNA, the CDR3 is TGTGCCAGCAGCTCTGGACAGTCCTATGGCTACACCTTC.

A word on this clone: Additional DNA sequences in this sample encode the identical CDR3. This rearrangement joins TRBV12-5 to TRBJ1-2; D gene unclear. V was pared by 6 bases and J by 5 bases, with 10 bases between. Germline-derived CDR1 and CDR2 are LGHNT and FRNRAP. This CDR3 contains 12 residues. CDR3 DNA: TGTGCTAGTGGCCCCCAGTTATATGGCTACACCTTC. This sequence encodes CASGPQLYGYTF.

The rearrangement uses TRBV12-5 and TRBJ1-6; D gene ambiguous. Germline CDR1 and CDR2: LGHNT and FRNRAP. V gave up 4 bases and J gave up 7 bases, with 11 bases separating them. CDR3 length: 14 amino acids. CDR3: CASGSPWPNSPLHF. CDR3 nucleotide sequence: TGTGCTAGTGGTTCTCCTTGGCCCAATTCACCCCTCCACTTT.

This chain links TRBV11-2 with TRBJ1-2; no definite D call. The CDR3 is made up of 13 amino acids. Trimming left V 5 bases short and J 5 bases short, with 12 bases between. CDR1 is SGHAT, CDR2 FQNNGV, per germline. The CDR3 sequence: CASSPDSQYGYTF. The CDR3 nucleotides read TGTGCCAGCAGCCCGGACTCTCAATATGGCTACACCTTC.

This sequence joins TRBV5-6 and TRBJ2-7, with TRBD1 identical over 8 bases. The CDR3 runs to 15 residues. Germline V gives CDR1 SGHDT, CDR2 YYEEEE. Germline trimming cut 4 bases from V and 4 bases from J; bases unmatched to any gene: 10. The CDR3 DNA reads as TGTGCCAGCAGCCCTCCGACAGGGGAATTTTACGAGCAGTACTTC. This gives the protein CASSPPTGEFYEQYF. Full variable domain (missing parts from reference TRBV5-6 and TRBJ2-7): DAGVTQSPTHLIKTRGQQVTLRCSPKSGHDTVSWYQQALGQGPQFIFQYYEEEERQRGNFPDRFSGHQFPNYSSELNVNALLLGDSALYLCASSPPTGEFYEQYFGPGTRLTVT.

The genes are TRBV19 and TRBJ1-4; 7 bases map to TRBD1. The CDR3 runs 16 residues. The J segment lost 4 bases and the V segment lost 3 bases, leaving 8 bases of the junction unmatched. The V gene's germline CDR1 is LNHDA and CDR2 SQIVND (reference sequence). The CDR3 DNA reads TGTGCCAGTAGTATTACCACACAGGGGAATAATGAAAAACTGTTTTTT. Its translation is CASSITTQGNNEKLFF.

The CDR3 nucleotides read TGTGCCAGCAGTTTAGAACGCCAGACCTGGACGGAAACAGGGGGGAACACTGAAGCTTTCTTT. Translation: CASSLERQTWTETGGNTEAFF. The V call is TRBV27, the J call TRBJ1-1; TRBD1 matches 8 bases. Trimming cost V 2 bases and J 1 base; bases outside gene matches: 21. Germline V gene lookup returns CDR1 MNHEY and CDR2 SMNVEV (reference sequence). CDR3 length: 21 amino acids.

In this sample, this clone turned up a few times. The rearrangement joins TRBV7-2 to TRBJ2-7; TRBD2 is a possible D gene (5 bases). There are 14 residues in the CDR3. The ends were cut back, 0 bases at V and 3 bases at J, with 9 bases in the middle. Germline CDR1 is SGHTA and CDR2 is FQGNSA. The CDR3 DNA sequence: TGTGCCAGCAGCTTAGCTCTGGCGGGCTACGAGCAGTACTTC. Amino acids: CASSLALAGYEQYF.

The gene calls are TRBV6-5 and TRBJ1-5, with a possible D match to TRBD1 (5 bases). Germline V gene sequence: CDR1 MNHEY, CDR2 SVGAGI. CDR3 size: 14 residues. V shed 8 bases and J shed 7 bases, with 18 bases lying between them. CDR3 sequence: CASRSRGTQQPQHF. CDR3 DNA sequence: TGTGCCAGCCGAAGTAGGGGAACGCAGCAGCCCCAGCATTTT.

V usage is TRBV3-1 (or the pseudogene TRBV3-2) and J usage is TRBJ1-1; perhaps TRBD1 as D (6 bases). V lost 4 bases to trimming and J lost 11 bases, with 14 bases between them. This CDR3 has 12 amino acids. Germline V gene sequence: CDR1 LGHDT, CDR2 YNNKEL (reference sequence). CDR3 nucleotide sequence: TGTGCCAGCAGCCCACAGGGCTCAGGGGCTTTCTTT. This translates into CASSPQGSGAFF.

CDR3: CASSQEFVGNTIYF. CDR3 nucleotide sequence: TGTGCCAGCAGCCAAGAGTTCGTTGGAAACACCATATATTTT. The V gene is TRBV14, the J gene TRBJ1-3; D remains ambiguous. The CDR3 runs to 14 residues. V dropped 0 bases and J dropped 3 bases, with 6 bases sitting between them. Germline V lookup: CDR1 SGHDN, CDR2 FVKESK.

The chain has TRBV5-1 and TRBJ2-5; D gene unclear. Looked up from germline, CDR1 is SGHRS and CDR2 is YFSETQ. The germline V and J ends were trimmed by 2 bases and 2 bases, with 19 bases remaining between them. This CDR3 contains 17 residues. CDR3 sequence reads: CASSFQATALSQETQYF. The CDR3 region has the DNA TGCGCCAGCAGCTTCCAAGCTACCGCTCTTTCGCAAGAGACCCAGTACTTC.

The rearrangement links TRBV3-1 (or the pseudogene TRBV3-2) to TRBJ2-7; D unclear. Germline lookup yields CDR1 LGHDT and CDR2 YNNKEL (reference sequence). V lost 4 bases and J 0 bases, leaving 10 bases between the germline ends. The length of the CDR3 is 14 residues. CDR3 residues: CASSRERSSYEQYF. The DNA for the CDR3 is TGTGCCAGCAGCCGCGAAAGGAGCTCCTACGAGCAGTACTTC.

CDR3 loop: CSASKGGNTEAFF. The CDR3 nucleotides are TGCAGTGCTAGTAAAGGGGGAAACACTGAAGCTTTCTTT. This chain uses TRBV20-1 with TRBJ1-1; D might be TRBD1 (6 bases). The germline CDR1 and CDR2 sequences are DFQATT and SNEGSKA (reference sequence). CDR3 size: 13 residues. V shed 3 bases and J shed 2 bases, with 10 bases lying between them.

The chain uses TRBV7-9 and TRBJ1-5, with a tentative D call TRBD1 (6 bases). The V and J ends lost 4 bases and 0 bases respectively, with 10 bases between them. Germline V gene data show CDR1 as SEHNR and CDR2 as FQNEAQ (reference sequence). The CDR3 consists of 15 residues. CDR3 sequence reads: CASSSLGHSNQPQHF. CDR3 nucleotide sequence: TGTGCCAGCAGCTCCTTGGGACATAGCAATCAGCCCCAGCATTTT.